This T cell receptor (beta chain) was documented in a study of T cells in Graves' hyperthyroidism and ophthalmopathy. Study details: Peripheral blood was acquired at first diagnosis, ahead of any therapy whatsoever.

Clinicians diagnosed patients from clinical symptoms, serum thyroxine and TRAb, thyroid ultrasound and orbital computed tomography. The sample holds many counts of this clonotype. Its antigen is not identified. Regarding the study as a whole: Most clonotypes that expanded in the thyroid above 0.001 also showed up in blood.

It was RNA transcripts that yielded the amplified TCR beta CDR3 regions. The HTBI set primed first-round TCR CDR3 RT-PCR. TCRdb re-derived calls from the multiplex PCR reads in MiXCR, one entry per CDR3 protein. The sample has 250,000 or so distinct CDR3 sequences; roughly 15% are singletons. The CDR3 extends over 15 amino acids. With 5 bases removed from V and 6 bases from J, the gap between germline ends came to 17 bases. The V gene's germline CDR1 is MRHNA and CDR2 SNTAGT. The chain employs TRBV6-4 and TRBJ1-5, with D perhaps matching TRBD1 (5 bases). Sequenced input: blood. The origin of this receptor is a woman in her forties or fifties with Graves' hyperthyroidism that later progressed to Graves' ophthalmopathy. CDR3 DNA: TGTGCCAGCAGTCAAACCGGGACCCGGGGTCAGCCCCAGCATTTT. As protein: CASSQTGTRGQPQHF.